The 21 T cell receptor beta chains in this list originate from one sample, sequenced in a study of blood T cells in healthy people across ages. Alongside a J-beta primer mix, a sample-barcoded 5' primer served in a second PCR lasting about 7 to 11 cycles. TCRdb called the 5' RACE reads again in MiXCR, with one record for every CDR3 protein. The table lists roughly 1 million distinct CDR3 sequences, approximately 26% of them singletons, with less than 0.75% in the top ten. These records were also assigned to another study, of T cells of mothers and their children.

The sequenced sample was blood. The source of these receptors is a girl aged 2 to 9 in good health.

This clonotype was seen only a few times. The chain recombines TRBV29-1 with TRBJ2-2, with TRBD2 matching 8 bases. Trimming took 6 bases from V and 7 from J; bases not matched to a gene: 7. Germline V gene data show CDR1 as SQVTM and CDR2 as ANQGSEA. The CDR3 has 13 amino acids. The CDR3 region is CSVISSGNGELFF. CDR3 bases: TGCAGCGTGATTAGTAGCGGGAACGGGGAGCTGTTTTTT.

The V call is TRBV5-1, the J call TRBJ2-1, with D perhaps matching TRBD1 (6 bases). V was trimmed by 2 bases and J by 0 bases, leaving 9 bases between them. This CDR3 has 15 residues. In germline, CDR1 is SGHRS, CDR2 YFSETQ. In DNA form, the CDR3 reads TGCGCCAGCAGCTTCGGGACAACCTCCTACAATGAGCAGTTCTTC. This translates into CASSFGTTSYNEQFF. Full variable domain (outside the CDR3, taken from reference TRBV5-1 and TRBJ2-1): KAGVTQTPRYLIKTRGQQVTLSCSPISGHRSVSWYQQTPGQGLQFLFEYFSETQRNKGNFPGRFSGRQFSNSRSEMNVSTLELGDSALYLCASSFGTTSYNEQFFGPGTRLTVL.

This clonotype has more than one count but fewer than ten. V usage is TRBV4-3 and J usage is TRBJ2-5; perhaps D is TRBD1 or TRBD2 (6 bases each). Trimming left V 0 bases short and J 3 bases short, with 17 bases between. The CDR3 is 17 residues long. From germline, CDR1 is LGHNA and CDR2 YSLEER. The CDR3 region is CASSQDWGAHSKETQYF. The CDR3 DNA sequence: TGCGCCAGCAGCCAAGATTGGGGGGCACACTCTAAAGAGACCCAGTACTTC.

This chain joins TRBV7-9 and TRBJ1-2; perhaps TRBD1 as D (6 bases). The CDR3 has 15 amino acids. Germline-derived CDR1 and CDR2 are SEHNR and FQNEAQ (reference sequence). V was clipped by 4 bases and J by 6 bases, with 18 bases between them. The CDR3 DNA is TGTGCCAGCAGCTCCCCCGGGGGGGGCGTTAATGGCTACACCTTC. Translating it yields CASSSPGGGVNGYTF.

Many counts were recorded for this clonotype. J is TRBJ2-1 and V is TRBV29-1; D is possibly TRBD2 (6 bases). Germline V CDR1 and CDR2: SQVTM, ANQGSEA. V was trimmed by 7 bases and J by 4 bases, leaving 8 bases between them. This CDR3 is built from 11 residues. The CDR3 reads CSAGEYNEQFF. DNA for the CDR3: TGCAGCGCGGGGGAATACAATGAGCAGTTCTTC.

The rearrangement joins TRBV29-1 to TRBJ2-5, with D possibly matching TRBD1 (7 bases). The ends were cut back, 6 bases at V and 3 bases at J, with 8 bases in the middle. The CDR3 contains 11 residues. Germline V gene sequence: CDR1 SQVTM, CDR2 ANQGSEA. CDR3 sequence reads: CSVRGEETQYF. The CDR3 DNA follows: TGCAGCGTCAGGGGGGAAGAGACCCAGTACTTC.

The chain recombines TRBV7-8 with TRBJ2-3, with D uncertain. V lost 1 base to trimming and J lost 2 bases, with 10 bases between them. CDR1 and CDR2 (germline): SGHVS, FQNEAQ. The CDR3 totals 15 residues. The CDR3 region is CASSLESRSTDTQYF. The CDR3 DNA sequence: TGTGCCAGCAGCTTAGAGAGTCGGTCCACAGATACGCAGTATTTT. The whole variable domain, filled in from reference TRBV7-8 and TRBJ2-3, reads GAGVSQSPRYKVAKRGQDVALRCDPISGHVSLFWYQQALGQGPEFLTYFQNEAQLDKSGLPSDRFFAERPEGSVSTLKIQRTQQEDSAVYLCASSLESRSTDTQYFGPGTRLTVL.

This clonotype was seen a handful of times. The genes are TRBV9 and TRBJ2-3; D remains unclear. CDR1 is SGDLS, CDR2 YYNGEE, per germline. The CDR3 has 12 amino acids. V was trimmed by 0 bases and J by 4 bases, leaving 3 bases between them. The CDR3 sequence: CASSVDPDTQYF. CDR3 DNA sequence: TGTGCCAGCAGCGTAGACCCAGATACGCAGTATTTT.

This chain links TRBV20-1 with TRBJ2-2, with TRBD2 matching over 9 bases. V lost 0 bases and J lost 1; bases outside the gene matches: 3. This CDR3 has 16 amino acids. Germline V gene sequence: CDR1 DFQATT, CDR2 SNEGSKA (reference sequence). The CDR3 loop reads CSARDLLAGNTGELFF. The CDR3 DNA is TGCAGTGCTAGAGATTTACTAGCGGGGAACACCGGGGAGCTGTTTTTT.

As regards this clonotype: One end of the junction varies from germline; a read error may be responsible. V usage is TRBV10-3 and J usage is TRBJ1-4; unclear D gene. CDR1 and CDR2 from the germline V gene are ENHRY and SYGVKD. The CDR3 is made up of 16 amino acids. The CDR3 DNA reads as TGTGCCATCAGTGAGTCTCAGGCTTTGGCTAATGAAAAACTGGTTTTT. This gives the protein CAISESQALANEKLVF.

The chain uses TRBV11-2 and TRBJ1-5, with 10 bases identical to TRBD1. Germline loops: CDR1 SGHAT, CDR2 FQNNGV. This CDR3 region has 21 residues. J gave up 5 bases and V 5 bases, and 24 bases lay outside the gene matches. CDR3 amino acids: CASSPWRLPGQGSIVDQPQHF. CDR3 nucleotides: TGTGCCAGCAGCCCCTGGCGACTTCCGGGACAGGGGTCAATCGTGGATCAGCCCCAGCATTTT.

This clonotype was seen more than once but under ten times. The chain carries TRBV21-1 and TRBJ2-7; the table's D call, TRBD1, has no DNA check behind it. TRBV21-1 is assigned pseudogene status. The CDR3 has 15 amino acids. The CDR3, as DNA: TGTGCCAGCAGCATAACCTTGGGGGAAGCGAACGAGCAGTACTTC. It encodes CASSITLGEANEQYF.

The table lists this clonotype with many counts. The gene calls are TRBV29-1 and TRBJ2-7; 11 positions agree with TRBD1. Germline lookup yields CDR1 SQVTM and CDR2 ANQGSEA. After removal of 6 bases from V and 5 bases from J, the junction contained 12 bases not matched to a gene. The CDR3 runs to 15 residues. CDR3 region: CSVTDRGREVDEQYF. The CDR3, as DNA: TGCAGCGTCACGGACAGGGGGCGCGAAGTGGACGAGCAGTACTTC.

CDR3 region: CASSRRADYGYTF. The CDR3 nucleotides are TGTGCCAGCAGCCGGCGGGCGGACTATGGCTACACCTTC. The chain joins TRBV6-2 or TRBV6-3 to TRBJ1-2; D unresolved. The ends were cut back, 6 bases at V and 3 bases at J, with 11 bases in the middle. Looked up from germline, CDR1 is MNHEY and CDR2 is SVGEGT. The CDR3 is 13 residues long.

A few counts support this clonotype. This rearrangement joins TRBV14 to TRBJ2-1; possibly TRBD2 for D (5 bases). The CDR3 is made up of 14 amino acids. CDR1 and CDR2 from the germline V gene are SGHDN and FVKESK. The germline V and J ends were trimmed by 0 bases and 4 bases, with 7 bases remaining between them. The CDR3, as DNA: TGTGCCAGCAGCCAAGAGCAGCGGTACAATGAGCAGTTCTTC. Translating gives CASSQEQRYNEQFF. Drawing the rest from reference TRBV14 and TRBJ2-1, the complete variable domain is EAGVTQFPSHSVIEKGQTVTLRCDPISGHDNLYWYRRVMGKEIKFLLHFVKESKQDESGMPNNRFLAERTGGTYSTLKVQPAELEDSGVYFCASSQEQRYNEQFFGPGTRLTVL.

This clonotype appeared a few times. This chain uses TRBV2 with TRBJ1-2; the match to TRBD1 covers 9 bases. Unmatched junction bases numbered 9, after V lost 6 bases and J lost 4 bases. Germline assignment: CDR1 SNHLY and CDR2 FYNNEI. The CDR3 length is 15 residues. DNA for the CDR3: TGTGCCAGCAGGGGGACCGGGACAGGGCTCTATGGCTACACCTTC. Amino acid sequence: CASRGTGTGLYGYTF.

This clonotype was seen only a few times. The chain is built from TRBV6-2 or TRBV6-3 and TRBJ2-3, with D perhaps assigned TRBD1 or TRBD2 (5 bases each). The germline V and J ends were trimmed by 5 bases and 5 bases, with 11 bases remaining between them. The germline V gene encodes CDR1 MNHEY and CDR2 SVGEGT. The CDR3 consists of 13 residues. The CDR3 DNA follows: TGTGCCAGCAGTAACGCGAGGGGAGATACGCAGTATTTT. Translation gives CASSNARGDTQYF.

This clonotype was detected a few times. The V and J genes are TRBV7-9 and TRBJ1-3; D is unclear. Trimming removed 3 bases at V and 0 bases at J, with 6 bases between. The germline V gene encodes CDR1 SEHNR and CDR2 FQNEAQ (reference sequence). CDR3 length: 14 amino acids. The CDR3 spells CASSFGFSGNTIYF. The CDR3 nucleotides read TGTGCCAGCAGCTTCGGATTCTCTGGAAACACCATATATTTT.

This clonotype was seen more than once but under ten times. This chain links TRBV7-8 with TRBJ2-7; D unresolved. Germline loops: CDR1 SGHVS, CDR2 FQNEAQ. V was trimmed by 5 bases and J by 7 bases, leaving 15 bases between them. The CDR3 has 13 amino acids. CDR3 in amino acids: CASSPGWPREQYF. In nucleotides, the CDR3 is TGTGCCAGCAGCCCCGGGTGGCCCCGGGAGCAGTACTTC.

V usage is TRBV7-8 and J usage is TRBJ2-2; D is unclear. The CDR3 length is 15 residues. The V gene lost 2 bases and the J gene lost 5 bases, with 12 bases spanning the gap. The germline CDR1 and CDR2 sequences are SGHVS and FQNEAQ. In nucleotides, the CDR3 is TGTGCCAGCAGCTTATCTTCAGTCTCAACCGGGGAGCTGTTTTTT. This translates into CASSLSSVSTGELFF.

The CDR3 is CASSPRGSGGEDTQYF. CDR3 bases: TGTGCCAGCAGTCCCCGGGGGAGCGGGGGGGAAGATACGCAGTATTTT. V and J are TRBV13 and TRBJ2-3, with TRBD2 matching over 10 bases. The CDR3 consists of 16 residues. Germline V gives CDR1 PRHDT, CDR2 FYEKMQ (reference sequence). Germline trimming cut 6 bases from V and 5 bases from J; bases unmatched to any gene: 11.